Listed below are T cell receptor beta chains from one sample, sequenced in a study of blood T cell repertoires in COVID-19. Produced via immunoSEQ multiplex PCR; TCRdb's table is partial and in-frame only. This sample yields about 46,000 clones, of which around 87% are seen a single time; roughly 15% belongs to the top ten. Source material: peripheral blood. Receptors were obtained from a human donor in a cohort sampled during active COVID-19. Both conserved end residues are part of each CDR3. The order of the fields is J gene, V gene, D gene, clone size, CDR3 protein, CDR3 DNA. A D gene is named only where the DNA matches it firmly. Size is omitted from some rows. Given values are once, few, many or a class for expanded clones.

J gene: TRBJ1-1
V gene: TRBV19
D gene: NA
clone size: few
CDR3 protein: CASTSQGGNTEAFF
CDR3 DNA: TGTGCCAGTACCTCACAGGGTGGGAACACTGAAGCTTTCTTT

J gene: TRBJ2-6
V gene: TRBV27
D gene: TRBD1
clone size: NA
CDR3 protein: CASSWNRGSGANVLTF
CDR3 DNA: TGTGCCAGCAGTTGGAACAGGGGCTCTGGGGCCAACGTCCTGACTTTC

J gene: TRBJ2-1
V gene: TRBV6-1
D gene: NA
clone size: NA
CDR3 protein: CASSELSGNEQFF
CDR3 DNA: TGTGCCAGCAGTGAATTGTCGGGAAACGAGCAGTTCTTC

J gene: TRBJ2-1
V gene: TRBV9
D gene: TRBD2
clone size: NA
CDR3 protein: CASSTSSGRARNEQFF
CDR3 DNA: TGTGCCAGCAGCACATCTAGCGGGAGGGCCAGGAATGAGCAGTTCTTC

J gene: TRBJ1-1
V gene: TRBV25-1
D gene: NA
clone size: NA
CDR3 protein: CASTGLLNTEAFF
CDR3 DNA: TGTGCCAGCACTGGACTCCTGAACACTGAAGCTTTCTTT

J gene: TRBJ1-1
V gene: TRBV2
D gene: NA
clone size: NA
CDR3 protein: CASTETTGSTEAFF
CDR3 DNA: TGTGCCAGCACCGAAACTACAGGTTCCACTGAAGCTTTCTTT

J gene: TRBJ2-7
V gene: TRBV4-2
D gene: NA
clone size: NA
CDR3 protein: CASSQDRREPYEQYF
CDR3 DNA: TGTGCCAGCAGCCAAGATCGCAGGGAACCCTACGAGCAGTACTTC

J gene: TRBJ2-5
V gene: TRBV5-4
D gene: NA
clone size: once
CDR3 protein: CASSPPGRGLETQYF
CDR3 DNA: TGTGCCAGCAGCCCCCCCGGGCGGGGGCTGGAGACCCAGTACTTC

J gene: TRBJ2-3
V gene: TRBV7-6
D gene: NA
clone size: NA
CDR3 protein: CASSRISASTDTQYF
CDR3 DNA: TGTGCCAGCAGCCGAATTAGCGCTAGCACAGATACGCAGTATTTT

J gene: TRBJ2-1
V gene: TRBV27
D gene: NA
clone size: NA
CDR3 protein: CASSLVRSSYNEQFF
CDR3 DNA: TGTGCCAGCAGTTTAGTGCGGTCATCCTACAATGAGCAGTTCTTC

J gene: TRBJ2-1
V gene: TRBV27
D gene: TRBD2
clone size: few
CDR3 protein: CASSISGGGYRRLEQFF
CDR3 DNA: TGTGCCAGCAGTATCAGCGGGGGGGGCTATCGCCGACTTGAGCAGTTCTTC

J gene: TRBJ2-2
V gene: TRBV7-3
D gene: NA
clone size: once
CDR3 protein: CASSLLATAPGELFF
CDR3 DNA: TGTGCCAGCAGCTTACTAGCTACCGCACCCGGGGAGCTGTTTTTT

J gene: TRBJ2-7
V gene: TRBV2
D gene: NA
clone size: once
CDR3 protein: CASSARTLTYEQYF
CDR3 DNA: TGTGCCAGCAGCGCCAGGACTCTTACCTACGAGCAGTACTTC

J gene: TRBJ1-1
V gene: TRBV13
D gene: NA
clone size: NA
CDR3 protein: CASSLTNRNTEAFF
CDR3 DNA: TGTGCCAGCAGCTTAACGAACAGAAACACTGAAGCTTTCTTT

J gene: TRBJ1-6
V gene: TRBV6-5
D gene: NA
clone size: NA
CDR3 protein: CASKRGSSYNSPLHF
CDR3 DNA: TGTGCCAGCAAGCGCGGTAGCTCCTATAATTCACCCCTCCACTTT

J gene: TRBJ2-7
V gene: TRBV6-6
D gene: TRBD2
clone size: NA
CDR3 protein: CATQREGYEQYF
CDR3 DNA: TGTGCCACCCAACGGGAGGGCTACGAGCAGTACTTC

J gene: TRBJ1-5
V gene: TRBV7-9
D gene: NA
clone size: few
CDR3 protein: CASSPEDTSAQHF
CDR3 DNA: TGTGCCAGCAGCCCAGAGGACACCTCAGCCCAGCATTTT

J gene: TRBJ2-7
V gene: TRBV7-9
D gene: NA
clone size: NA
CDR3 protein: CASSLGDYEQYF
CDR3 DNA: TGTGCCAGCAGCTTAGGAGATTACGAGCAGTACTTC

J gene: TRBJ2-7
V gene: TRBV11-2
D gene: NA
clone size: once
CDR3 protein: CASSNTGREQYF
CDR3 DNA: TGTGCCAGCAGTAATACAGGGCGGGAGCAGTACTTC

J gene: TRBJ1-3
V gene: TRBV7-9
D gene: NA
clone size: NA
CDR3 protein: CASSPRTVSGNTIYF
CDR3 DNA: TGTGCCAGCAGCCCCAGGACAGTCTCTGGAAACACCATATATTTT

J gene: TRBJ2-7
V gene: TRBV7-8
D gene: TRBD2
clone size: NA
CDR3 protein: CASSFGTSGSYEQYF
CDR3 DNA: TGTGCCAGCAGCTTTGGGACTAGCGGCTCCTACGAGCAGTACTTC